Following are 17 T cell receptor beta chains from one sample sequenced in a study of cytomegalovirus exposure and HLA in healthy donors. PCR amplification relied on 60 Vbeta primers (plus 13 Jbeta primers). The table came from immunoSEQ multiplex PCR; TCRdb's copy has only in-frame clones and leaves some out. This repertoire shows about 160,000 clones, around 80% found once; its top ten account for roughly 4.4%. The sample comprised PBMCs. The receptors come from a man between 25 and 39 years old in good health and CMV-seronegative.

This sequence joins TRBV6-5 and TRBJ2-4; possible D gene TRBD2, 6 bases. Between the trimmed V and J ends, which lost 4 bases and 6 bases, there was a span of 19 bases. This CDR3 is built from 16 residues. Germline V gene data show CDR1 as MNHEY and CDR2 as SVGAGI. CDR3 sequence (DNA): TGTGCCAGCAGTTCCCAAGTATGGACTACTGGAAACATTCAGTACTTC. Translation: CASSSQVWTTGNIQYF.

The rearrangement joins TRBV6-6 to TRBJ2-7; TRBD1 matches 8 bases. The CDR3 spans 15 residues. Trimming took 5 bases from V and 5 from J; bases not matched to a gene: 11. Looked up from germline, CDR1 is MNHNY and CDR2 is SVGAGI (reference sequence). In DNA form, the CDR3 reads TGTGCCAGCAGTGGGGTGACAGGGGAAAGGGACGAGCAGTACTTC. Its translation: CASSGVTGERDEQYF.

The V call is TRBV28, the J call TRBJ1-4, with D perhaps matching TRBD1 (6 bases). The CDR3 consists of 19 residues. CDR1 is MDHEN, CDR2 SYDVKM, per germline. The V end was cut by 4 bases, the J end by 3 bases, with 24 bases between. CDR3: CASSSRRTGFQASNEKLFF. Written as DNA, the CDR3 is TGTGCCAGCAGTTCGAGAAGAACAGGGTTTCAAGCTTCTAATGAAAAACTGTTTTTT.

The V and J genes are TRBV28 and TRBJ1-2, with D possibly matching TRBD1 (5 bases). The CDR3 loop spans 12 amino acids. Germline V gives CDR1 MDHEN, CDR2 SYDVKM. V shed 6 bases and J shed 8 bases, with 13 bases lying between them. The CDR3 DNA sequence: TGTGCCAGCAGCCTCCTTCAGGGCGGCTACACCTTC. It codes for CASSLLQGGYTF.

The rearrangement joins TRBV4-2 to TRBJ2-7; 11 bases agree with TRBD2. The CDR3 sequence is 15 residues long. Germline CDR1 LGHNA, CDR2 YNFKEQ. V dropped 0 bases and J dropped 6; count of bases not matched to a gene: 4. CDR3: CASSQDPLAGVEQYF. The CDR3 region has the DNA TGTGCCAGCAGCCAAGACCCACTAGCGGGAGTCGAGCAGTACTTC.

The genes are TRBV7-9 and TRBJ1-4, with TRBD1 matching over 11 bases. The CDR3 consists of 14 residues. Germline assignment: CDR1 SEHNR and CDR2 FQNEAQ (reference sequence). The junction had 3 bases not matched to a gene; V was cut back by 5 bases and J by 7 bases. The chain's CDR3 is CASSAGQGVEKLFF. CDR3 nucleotide sequence: TGTGCCAGCAGCGCGGGACAGGGGGTTGAAAAACTGTTTTTT.

V is TRBV11-3 and J is TRBJ1-1; D possibly corresponds to TRBD1 (5 bases). This CDR3 is built from 13 residues. Trimming took 0 bases from V and 9 from J, leaving 11 bases between them. CDR1 and CDR2 from the germline V gene are SGHNT and YENEEA. CDR3 bases: TGTGCCAGCAGCTTAGAGGCGCAGGGAAAAGCTTTCTTT. It is translated as CASSLEAQGKAFF. The complete variable domain, with remaining parts taken from reference TRBV11-3 and TRBJ1-1, reads EAGVVQSPRYKIIEKKQPVAFWCNPISGHNTLYWYLQNLGQGPELLIRYENEEAVDDSQLPKDRFSAERLKGVDSTLKIQPAELGDSAVYLCASSLEAQGKAFFGQGTRLTVV.

This clone was counted at least ten times. The chain combines TRBV7-2 with TRBJ1-1; 8 bases align to TRBD1. Germline CDR1 and CDR2: SGHTA and FQGNSA. The CDR3 spans 16 residues. Trimming took 1 base from V and 10 from J; bases not matched to a gene: 14. This CDR3 reads CASSLGVARGRVGAFF. The CDR3 nucleotides are TGTGCCAGCAGCTTAGGTGTTGCCAGGGGGCGAGTTGGAGCTTTCTTT.

Note on this clone: The junction departs from germline at one end; a sequencing error may be responsible. The gene calls are TRBV7-9 and TRBJ2-7; D remains ambiguous. This CDR3 contains 12 residues. Germline CDR1 reads SEHNR; CDR2 reads FQNEAQ (reference sequence). CDR3: CSSSRVAYEQYF. Written as DNA, the CDR3 is TGTTCCAGCAGCCGGGTAGCCTACGAGCAGTACTTC.

The CDR3 DNA sequence: TGTGCCAGCAGCGTTAGGGACACTCATACCTATGGCTACACCTTC. Translation gives CASSVRDTHTYGYTF. The chain combines TRBV2 with TRBJ1-2; the D gene is possibly TRBD1 (6 bases). The germline V and J ends were trimmed by 6 bases and 4 bases, with 18 bases remaining between them. The germline V gene encodes CDR1 SNHLY and CDR2 FYNNEI. CDR3 length equals 15 residues.

J is TRBJ1-2 and V is TRBV14; D unresolved. The CDR3 consists of 15 residues. Trimming took off 1 base at V and 4 bases at J, with 13 bases between the two ends. Germline lookup yields CDR1 SGHDN and CDR2 FVKESK. CDR3 nucleotides: TGTGCCAGCAGCCAAGCAACCCACAGAAGCTATGGCTACACCTTC. The encoded protein is CASSQATHRSYGYTF.

The rearrangement joins TRBV27 to TRBJ1-1, with TRBD1 as a possible D gene (5 bases). CDR1 is MNHEY, CDR2 SMNVEV, per germline (reference sequence). This CDR3 has 15 amino acids. V was shortened by 3 bases and J by 8 bases, with 19 bases between the two germline ends. The CDR3 bases are TGTGCCAGCAGTTTTCTGGGGAGGGGTTCGGTCGAAGCTTTCTTT. This codes for CASSFLGRGSVEAFF.

The chain couples TRBV6-1 to TRBJ2-2; D unclear. V lost 7 bases to trimming and J lost 5 bases, with 17 bases between them. Germline loops: CDR1 MNHNS, CDR2 SASEGT. This CDR3 is 15 amino acids long. The CDR3 loop reads CASTPPADGTGELFF. The CDR3 DNA follows: TGTGCCAGCACCCCCCCCGCGGATGGGACCGGGGAGCTGTTTTTT.

The chain combines TRBV2 with TRBJ1-5; the match to TRBD1 covers 8 bases. With 6 bases clipped from V and 4 bases from J, the junction kept 8 bases outside the gene matches. CDR1 is SNHLY, CDR2 FYNNEI, per germline. CDR3 length equals 15 residues. The CDR3 nucleotides are TGTGCCAGCAGCCCCGACAGGGGCCCTAATCAGCCCCAGCATTTT. Residues: CASSPDRGPNQPQHF. The whole variable domain, remainder taken from reference TRBV2 and TRBJ1-5, is EPEVTQTPSHQVTQMGQEVILRCVPISNHLYFYWYRQILGQKVEFLVSFYNNEISEKSEIFDDQFSVERPDGSNFTLKIRSTKLEDSAMYFCASSPDRGPNQPQHFGDGTRLSIL.

The chain recombines TRBV2 with TRBJ2-2; D possibly corresponds to TRBD1 (5 bases). Between the trimmed V and J ends, which lost 4 bases and 2 bases, there was a span of 8 bases. The CDR3 runs 14 residues. Germline CDR1 and CDR2: SNHLY and FYNNEI. CDR3: CASSGQRNTGELFF. DNA for the CDR3: TGTGCCAGCAGTGGACAGCGAAACACCGGGGAGCTGTTTTTT.

The chain links TRBV2 to TRBJ2-7, with 8 nucleotides matching TRBD1. V was pared by 8 bases and J by 6 bases, with 6 bases of the junction left unmatched. CDR1 is SNHLY and CDR2 is FYNNEI in the germline V gene. CDR3 length: 12 residues. This chain's CDR3 is CASASGGGEQYF. In DNA, the CDR3 is TGTGCCAGCGCCTCAGGGGGCGGCGAGCAGTACTTC.

This clone was seen only a few times. This sequence joins TRBV6-5 and TRBJ2-7; TRBD1 matches 9 bases. The ends lost 10 bases at V and 3 bases at J; junction bases unmatched: 7. This CDR3 comprises 13 residues. Looked up from germline, CDR1 is MNHEY and CDR2 is SVGAGI. The chain's CDR3 is CATTTGGLYEQYF. CDR3 in DNA: TGTGCCACCACGACAGGGGGGCTCTACGAGCAGTACTTC.